The T cell receptor (beta chain) under discussion was sequenced for a study of blood T cell repertoires in COVID-19. For the study at large: Samples of COVID-19 (acute and convalescent) were obtained from the United States, Italy and Spain. The cDNA or gDNA used as material had been derived from T cells, B-cell-depleted T cells, or PBMCs.

Profiled with immunoSEQ multiplex PCR; TCRdb holds only in-frame clones, not every one. There are 350,000 to 450,000 clones in the sample; 80% to 90% occur only once, and over 1% lies in the top ten. V lost 5 bases to trimming and J lost 7 bases; unmatched junction nucleotides: 10. The CDR3 has 16 amino acids. Looked up from germline, CDR1 is MNHEY and CDR2 is SVGEGT. The V and J genes are TRBV6-2 or TRBV6-3 and TRBJ2-1; 11 bases are a match to TRBD1. The TCR sequence derives from a man aged 40-49 years with acute or convalescent COVID-19. The sample comprised peripheral blood. CDR3 amino acids: CASSPTGQGAKNEQFF. For the CDR3, the DNA is TGTGCCAGCAGTCCCACCGGACAGGGGGCGAAGAATGAGCAGTTCTTC.